This T cell receptor beta chain emerged from a study of blood T cell repertoires in COVID-19. At the level of the study: The origin of the acute and convalescent COVID-19 samples was the United States, Italy and Spain.

Recruitment covered some 25 US areas and drew participants whose ages spanned about 18 to 100 years. This clone was detected a few times. Looked up from germline, CDR1 is KGHSH and CDR2 is LQKENI. This CDR3 comprises 12 residues. V was pared by 4 bases and J by 6 bases, with 6 bases between. Assay: immunoSEQ multiplex PCR; the TCRdb copy retains only in-frame clones and omits some. The sample lists 250,000 to 350,000 clones; 85% to 90% were seen once. The receptor was derived from a woman between 18 and 30 years old with acute COVID-19. Sequenced: PBMCs or T cells enriched from blood (not recorded which). The J gene is TRBJ1-4, the V gene TRBV18; D not resolved. In nucleotides, the CDR3 is TGTGCCAGCTCACGGAGCGATGAAAAACTGTTTTTT. Its protein product is CASSRSDEKLFF.